Below are 32 T cell receptor beta chains sequenced from a single sample in a study of PD-L1 blockade in urothelial cancer. Time point of the sample: pretreatment peripheral blood. Here immunoSEQ multiplex PCR was the method, and the copy in TCRdb shows in-frame clones only, minus some. The sample consists of about 63,000 clones, more than 80% of them appearing once. The sequencing here drew on PBMCs, taken around atezolizumab (anti-PD-L1) treatment. Every receptor here comes from a man aged 65-85 years with urothelial cancer.

The chain carries TRBV14 and TRBJ2-2; TRBD1 aligns across 8 bases. Germline values: CDR1 SGHDN, CDR2 FVKESK. The V and J ends lost 6 bases and 5 bases, in that order; junction bases with no gene match: 5. This CDR3 has 14 amino acids. The CDR3 DNA follows: TGTGCCAGCAGTGGGCAGGGGGCGACCGGGGAGCTGTTTTTT. Residues: CASSGQGATGELFF.

V and J are TRBV10-2 and TRBJ2-3; a weak D match, TRBD1 (6 bases). Germline CDR1 WSHSY, CDR2 SAAADI. This CDR3 region has 13 residues. V lost 7 bases and J 4 bases, leaving 12 bases between the germline ends. This CDR3 reads CASTEGDPDTQYF. The CDR3 coding sequence is TGCGCCAGCACCGAGGGGGATCCAGATACGCAGTATTTT.

This clone turned up a few times. The rearrangement links TRBV12-5 to TRBJ2-7; perhaps TRBD1 as D (6 bases). Germline V lookup: CDR1 LGHNT, CDR2 FRNRAP. The CDR3 spans 13 residues. V lost 6 bases and J lost 3, with 12 bases in between. The CDR3 spells CASGTGTLYEQYF. The CDR3, as DNA: TGTGCTAGTGGAACCGGGACACTCTACGAGCAGTACTTC.

CDR3 bases: TGTGCCACCCCTTGGGAGGAGGGCACAGATACGCAGTATTTT. It encodes CATPWEEGTDTQYF. This chain connects TRBV27 to TRBJ2-3; D may be TRBD2 (6 bases). Per the germline V gene, CDR1 is MNHEY and CDR2 is SMNVEV (reference sequence). The length of the CDR3 is 14 residues. Trimming took off 10 bases at V and 1 base at J, with 15 bases between the two ends.

The rearrangement uses TRBV30 and TRBJ2-7; D perhaps matches TRBD1 (6 bases). This CDR3 region has 14 residues. CDR1 GTSNPN and CDR2 SVGIG come from the germline V gene (reference sequence). V lost 8 bases and J 5 bases, leaving 22 bases between the germline ends. CDR3 DNA sequence: TGTGCCAGCCGATCCAGTACTGGGGGCCACGAGCAGTACTTC. Translated, it gives CASRSSTGGHEQYF. Together with reference TRBV30 and TRBJ2-7, the CDR3 gives the full variable domain: SQTIHQWPATLVQPVGSPLSLECTVEGTSNPNLYWYRQAAGRGLQLLFYSVGIGQISSEVPQNLSASRPQDRQFILSSKKLLLSDSGFYLCASRSSTGGHEQYFGPGTRLTVT.

This clone was seen only once. The V gene is TRBV10-1, the J gene TRBJ2-5; 8 nucleotides line up with TRBD1. Germline V CDR1 and CDR2: WNHNN, SYGVQD (reference sequence). CDR3 length: 16 residues. J lost 5 bases, V lost 10 bases, and 18 bases had no gene match. Here the CDR3 DNA reads TGCGCCACCAGCCCCGGCGAGACAGGGGAAGGGGAGACCCAGTACTTC. Protein: CATSPGETGEGETQYF.

The gene calls are TRBV19 and TRBJ1-2; possible D gene TRBD1, 6 bases. V was pared by 9 bases and J by 4 bases, with 30 bases between. Germline CDR1 reads LNHDA; CDR2 reads SQIVND (reference sequence). This CDR3 has 18 amino acids. The CDR3 nucleotides read TGTGCCAGCTCGACCCAACCCCTCCCGGACAGTCTGACCTATGGCTACACCTTC. It yields the protein CASSTQPLPDSLTYGYTF.

The chain carries TRBV29-1 and TRBJ2-1; D is uncertain. The CDR3 loop spans 13 amino acids. Trimming cost V 7 bases and J 0 bases, with 10 bases left between them. From germline, CDR1 is SQVTM and CDR2 ANQGSEA. CDR3 sequence (DNA): TGCAGCGCCCTCACGAGCTCCTACAATGAGCAGTTCTTC. Translation: CSALTSSYNEQFF.

This chain links TRBV5-8 with TRBJ2-3, with 7 nucleotides matching TRBD2. Unmatched junction bases numbered 4, after V lost 3 bases and J lost 3 bases. From germline, CDR1 is SGHTS and CDR2 YDEGEE. CDR3 size: 14 residues. The CDR3 is CASSSTGGTDTQYF. As DNA, the CDR3 is TGTGCCAGCAGCTCCACCGGGGGGACAGATACGCAGTATTTT.

This chain joins TRBV9 and TRBJ2-7, with 9 positions matching TRBD1. Germline-derived CDR1 and CDR2 are SGDLS and YYNGEE. There are 15 residues in the CDR3. V was pared by 3 bases and J by 7 bases, with 11 bases of the junction left unmatched. CDR3 sequence: CASSDPDRGMKEQYF. Here the CDR3 DNA reads TGTGCCAGCAGCGACCCCGACAGGGGGATGAAGGAGCAGTACTTC.

The chain recombines TRBV6-5 with TRBJ1-2; D unresolved. Germline CDR1 reads MNHEY; CDR2 reads SVGAGI. The ends were cut back, 6 bases at V and 4 bases at J, with 18 bases in the middle. The length of the CDR3 is 15 residues. CDR3 residues: CASSMDYTGVYGYTF. The CDR3 nucleotides read TGTGCCAGCAGCATGGACTACACCGGGGTCTATGGCTACACCTTC.

The chain has TRBV4-3 and TRBJ2-5; TRBD2 matches at 10 bases. Germline V CDR1 and CDR2: LGHNA, YSLEER. The CDR3 has 17 residues. Trimming cost V 3 bases and J 5 bases; bases outside gene matches: 12. The CDR3 bases are TGCGCCAGCAGCCAGGAATTAAGCGGGAGGGATTCGGAGACCCAGTACTTC. This translates into CASSQELSGRDSETQYF.

The chain combines TRBV18 with TRBJ2-1; 7 bases agree with TRBD2. Germline V gene lookup returns CDR1 KGHSH and CDR2 LQKENI. V was clipped by 0 bases and J by 0 bases; unmatched bases: 5. The CDR3 consists of 17 residues. The CDR3 region is CASSPPGGSASYNEQFF. CDR3 nucleotide sequence: TGTGCCAGCTCACCACCGGGAGGGTCGGCCTCCTACAATGAGCAGTTCTTC.

V and J are TRBV12-5 and TRBJ2-5, with 12 positions matching TRBD2. Germline V gene sequence: CDR1 LGHNT, CDR2 FRNRAP. This CDR3 is 17 amino acids long. J was trimmed by 2 bases and V by 3 bases; bases with no gene match: 7. Here the CDR3 reads CASGFGETSGGQETQYF. The CDR3 nucleotides are TGTGCTAGTGGTTTCGGGGAGACTAGCGGGGGACAAGAGACCCAGTACTTC.

The rearrangement joins TRBV7-3 to TRBJ2-1, with 7 bases identical to TRBD2. Germline assignment: CDR1 SGHTA and CDR2 FQGTGA. Trimming removed 5 bases from V and 0 bases from J; junction bases left unmatched: 7. The CDR3 has 16 residues. For the CDR3, the DNA is TGTGCCAGCAGCCCATCGGGCGGGAGCTCCTACAATGAGCAGTTCTTC. As protein: CASSPSGGSSYNEQFF.

The CDR3 region has the DNA TGTGCCAGCAGCTTTAGGAGGGGAGGGCTTCAAGAGACCCAGTACTTC. This gives the protein CASSFRRGGLQETQYF. The V gene is TRBV5-4, the J gene TRBJ2-5; 7 bases map to TRBD2. CDR1 is SGHNT and CDR2 is YYREEE in the germline V gene (reference sequence). The CDR3 consists of 16 residues. With 2 bases clipped from V and 2 bases from J, the junction kept 9 bases outside the gene matches. The whole variable domain, remainder taken from reference TRBV5-4 and TRBJ2-5, is ETGVTQSPTHLIKTRGQQVTLRCSSQSGHNTVSWYQQALGQGPQFIFQYYREEENGRGNFPPRFSGLQFPNYSSELNVNALELDDSALYLCASSFRRGGLQETQYFGPGTRLLVL.

This chain connects TRBV7-3 to TRBJ2-2; 9 bases map to TRBD2. This CDR3 region has 19 residues. With 5 bases clipped from V and 7 bases from J, the junction kept 20 bases outside the gene matches. Germline V gene data show CDR1 as SGHTA and CDR2 as FQGTGA. This CDR3 reads CASSQEPGLAGGPGGELFF. The CDR3 bases are TGTGCCAGCAGCCAGGAACCGGGACTAGCAGGAGGGCCCGGCGGGGAGCTGTTTTTT.

This chain uses TRBV19 with TRBJ2-2, with TRBD2 identical over 12 bases. From germline, CDR1 is LNHDA and CDR2 SQIVND (reference sequence). The junction had 4 bases not matched to a gene; V was cut back by 5 bases and J by 6 bases. The CDR3 is 15 amino acids. CDR3 sequence (DNA): TGTGCCAGTAGTCCCGGGACTAGCGGGTCCGGGGAGCTGTTTTTT. Its translation is CASSPGTSGSGELFF. Filled out from reference TRBV19 and TRBJ2-2, the complete variable domain reads DGGITQSPKYLFRKEGQNVTLSCEQNLNHDAMYWYRQDPGQGLRLIYYSQIVNDFQKGDIAEGYSVSREKKESFPLTVTSAQKNPTAFYLCASSPGTSGSGELFFGEGSRLTVL.

This clone was found once. V usage is TRBV5-4 and J usage is TRBJ2-5; 10 positions agree with TRBD2. In germline, CDR1 is SGHNT, CDR2 YYREEE (reference sequence). The CDR3 loop spans 16 amino acids. The J segment lost 3 bases and the V segment lost 2 bases, leaving 7 bases of the junction unmatched. DNA for the CDR3: TGTGCCAGCAGCTTACCAAAAGGACTAGCGGAAGAGACCCAGTACTTC. It is translated as CASSLPKGLAEETQYF.

The chain recombines TRBV5-1 with TRBJ2-5; TRBD1 might be the D (6 bases). CDR1 is SGHRS and CDR2 is YFSETQ in the germline V gene. The CDR3 totals 16 residues. V was pared by 5 bases and J by 5 bases, with 22 bases between. Here the CDR3 reads CASRIGGSDPGETQYF. For the CDR3, the DNA is TGCGCCAGCAGGATTGGGGGCTCTGACCCCGGGGAGACCCAGTACTTC.

V gene TRBV27 combines with J gene TRBJ2-7; D is unclear. V gave up 3 bases and J gave up 1 base, with 10 bases separating them. The CDR3 extends over 14 amino acids. The germline CDR1 and CDR2 sequences are MNHEY and SMNVEV (reference sequence). CDR3 DNA sequence: TGTGCCAGCAGTTTCCGCCGGTTTTCCTACGAGCAGTACTTC. This sequence encodes CASSFRRFSYEQYF.

The genes are TRBV19 and TRBJ2-5, with 14 bases fitting TRBD2. Per the germline V gene, CDR1 is LNHDA and CDR2 is SQIVND (reference sequence). CDR3 length: 16 amino acids. J was trimmed by 5 bases and V by 5 bases; bases with no gene match: 7. The CDR3 reads CASSPGTSGRGETQYF. The CDR3 DNA reads TGTGCCAGTAGTCCAGGGACTAGCGGGAGAGGGGAGACCCAGTACTTC.

The chain recombines TRBV5-1 with TRBJ2-5, with TRBD1 matching 8 bases. Germline CDR1 reads SGHRS; CDR2 reads YFSETQ. The CDR3 length is 17 residues. V was pared by 0 bases and J by 5 bases, with 12 bases of the junction left unmatched. The DNA of the CDR3 is TGCGCCAGCAGCTTGGGTCTAGGGCAGGGGGCGGCGGAGACCCAGTACTTC. It codes for CASSLGLGQGAAETQYF. Complete variable domain (other parts from reference TRBV5-1 and TRBJ2-5): KAGVTQTPRYLIKTRGQQVTLSCSPISGHRSVSWYQQTPGQGLQFLFEYFSETQRNKGNFPGRFSGRQFSNSRSEMNVSTLELGDSALYLCASSLGLGQGAAETQYFGPGTRLLVL.

The gene calls are TRBV11-1 and TRBJ2-3; possible D gene TRBD2, 5 bases. CDR3 size: 16 residues. CDR1 and CDR2 (germline): SGHAT, FQDESV (reference sequence). With 0 bases removed from V and 1 base from J, the gap between germline ends came to 11 bases. CDR3 coding DNA: TGTGCCAGCAGCTTAGCGTGGGCAGCGGGCACAGATACGCAGTATTTT. The encoded protein is CASSLAWAAGTDTQYF.

The rearrangement joins TRBV7-2 to TRBJ2-7; 9 bases line up with TRBD1. Germline lookup yields CDR1 SGHTA and CDR2 FQGNSA. The CDR3 covers 14 residues. V gave up 5 bases and J gave up 6 bases; unmatched junction bases: 8. This CDR3 reads CASSPDRGRREQYF. CDR3 DNA sequence: TGTGCCAGCAGCCCGGACAGGGGAAGACGCGAGCAGTACTTC.

The chain combines TRBV11-2 with TRBJ2-1, with 10 bases identical to TRBD2. This CDR3 region has 16 residues. V lost 0 bases and J lost 5; bases outside the gene matches: 4. The germline V gene encodes CDR1 SGHAT and CDR2 FQNNGV. This chain's CDR3 is CASSLDSLAGDNEQFF. CDR3 bases: TGTGCCAGCAGCTTAGATAGTCTAGCGGGGGACAATGAGCAGTTCTTC.

The chain joins TRBV7-3 to TRBJ2-3; 7 bases fit TRBD1. V shed 2 bases and J 2 bases; nucleotides not matched to a gene: 7. Per the germline V gene, CDR1 is SGHTA and CDR2 is FQGTGA. CDR3 length equals 16 residues. The chain's CDR3 is CASSLLGDRATDTQYF. CDR3 nucleotides: TGTGCCAGCAGCTTACTGGGGGACAGAGCCACAGATACGCAGTATTTT.

The rearrangement links TRBV10-3 to TRBJ2-3; TRBD2 aligns across 8 bases. From germline, CDR1 is ENHRY and CDR2 SYGVKD. V trimming: 10 bases; J trimming: 5 bases; junction bases outside the gene matches: 11. The CDR3 is 14 residues long. The CDR3 sequence: CATSLGGAGDTQYF. In DNA, the CDR3 is TGTGCCACTTCCCTCGGGGGGGCCGGAGATACGCAGTATTTT.

V is TRBV2 and J is TRBJ2-3, with TRBD1 matching 9 bases. The ends lost 5 bases at V and 9 bases at J; junction bases unmatched: 9. This CDR3 contains 14 residues. Per the germline V gene, CDR1 is SNHLY and CDR2 is FYNNEI. CDR3 DNA sequence: TGTGCCAGCAGTCCGGGACAGGGACGGACCACGCAGTATTTT. Translating gives CASSPGQGRTTQYF.

The chain uses TRBV27 and TRBJ1-1, with D hard to call. CDR1 is MNHEY and CDR2 is SMNVEV in the germline V gene (reference sequence). The V and J ends lost 4 bases and 6 bases respectively, with 15 bases between them. The CDR3 totals 14 residues. CDR3 protein: CASSSRVDSSEAFF. DNA for the CDR3: TGTGCCAGCAGTTCCCGAGTGGACTCGTCTGAAGCTTTCTTT.

The chain recombines TRBV18 with TRBJ2-3, with 11 bases lining up with TRBD2. CDR1 is KGHSH, CDR2 LQKENI, per germline. The CDR3 has 15 amino acids. Trimming cost V 3 bases and J 5 bases; bases outside gene matches: 4. In DNA, the CDR3 is TGTGCCAGCTCACCTTCACTAGCGGGAGAAGATACGCAGTATTTT. It codes for CASSPSLAGEDTQYF.

The chain is built from TRBV4-3 and TRBJ2-1; D uncertain. V gave up 0 bases and J gave up 0 bases, with 12 bases separating them. The CDR3 is 17 residues long. Germline V CDR1 and CDR2: LGHNA, YSLEER. CDR3: CASSQEFRRSSYNEQFF. The DNA for the CDR3 is TGCGCCAGCAGCCAAGAATTCCGACGGAGCTCCTACAATGAGCAGTTCTTC.